This entry features one T cell receptor (beta chain) sequence. The sample is drawn from a study of cytomegalovirus exposure and HLA in healthy donors. PCR primers comprised 60 Vbeta and 13 Jbeta primers. This table comes from immunoSEQ multiplex PCR, and its TCRdb copy is limited to in-frame clones, with some not included. The table for this sample gives about 160,000 clones. This CDR3 has 15 residues. In germline, CDR1 is LGHNA, CDR2 YNFKEQ. V was pared by 3 bases and J by 1 base, with 12 bases between. The sequence came from a woman aged 50 to 60 in good health and CMV-seronegative. Sequencing was carried out using PBMCs. This chain uses TRBV4-2 with TRBJ1-1, with D perhaps matching TRBD1 (6 bases). The CDR3 DNA reads as TGTGCCAGCAGCCACCCCTCGACAGGGAACACTGAAGCTTTCTTT. Amino acid sequence: CASSHPSTGNTEAFF.